The sequence of this T cell receptor beta chain was determined in a study of blood T cell repertoires in COVID-19. Sequencing was performed with immunoSEQ multiplex PCR; in TCRdb, only in-frame clones are kept and a portion is missing. The sample consists of about 280,000 clones, around 83% of them appearing once. This clone was seen only a few times. The receptor's source is a man aged 35 to 55 who had been exposed to COVID-19. Sample: PBMCs or T cells enriched from blood (not recorded which).

The CDR3 DNA follows: TGTGCCACCAGCAGAGCGTTTACGGGAGCCAGTGAGGTTGAGTTCTTC. The encoded protein is CATSRAFTGASEVEFF. This sequence joins TRBV15 and TRBJ2-1, with D possibly matching TRBD2 (6 bases). Trimming removed 1 base at V and 14 bases at J, with 24 bases between. CDR1 and CDR2 from the germline V gene are LNHNV and YYDKDF (reference sequence). There are 16 residues in the CDR3.